This passage covers 7 T cell receptor beta chains from one sample sequenced in a study of CD8 T cells in Susac syndrome. When the RNA was reverse transcribed, random hexamers were used with an input of roughly 0.45 to 1 ug. MiXCR was run by TCRdb on the immunoSEQ multiplex PCR reads, yielding one entry per CDR3 protein. The sample yields about 190,000 distinct CDR3 sequences, roughly 94% seen once. The sample taken for sequencing was CD4+ T cells from PBMCs. The receptors derive from a human donor in good health.

The rearrangement links TRBV29-1 to TRBJ2-6; TRBD2 aligns across 7 bases. CDR3 length: 14 amino acids. Germline V CDR1 and CDR2: SQVTM, ANQGSEA. Trimming at V came to 7 bases and at J to 4 bases, leaving 7 bases not matched to a gene. In nucleotides, the CDR3 is TGCAGCGCCCAACGGGAGGCAGGGGCCAACGTCCTGACTTTC. Translated: CSAQREAGANVLTF.

This sequence joins TRBV27 and TRBJ2-7, with a tentative D call TRBD1 (6 bases). V gave up 6 bases and J gave up 2 bases, with 14 bases separating them. Germline V gene sequence: CDR1 MNHEY, CDR2 SMNVEV (reference sequence). The CDR3 contains 14 residues. The CDR3 DNA reads TGTGCCAGCAGCTCGATCCCAGGGGCCTACGAGCAGTACGTC. Amino acids: CASSSIPGAYEQYV.

V and J are TRBV20-1 and TRBJ2-1, with a weak D call TRBD2 (7 bases). The CDR3 extends over 13 amino acids. Trimming stripped 1 base from V and 9 bases from J, with 13 bases between. Per the germline V gene, CDR1 is DFQATT and CDR2 is SNEGSKA (reference sequence). For the CDR3, the DNA is TGCAGTGCTAGAGGCGGGGGCTCTGGTGAGCAGTTCTTC. Amino acid sequence: CSARGGGSGEQFF.

This sequence joins TRBV15 and TRBJ1-2; TRBD1 might be the D (5 bases). Germline V gene data show CDR1 as LNHNV and CDR2 as YYDKDF (reference sequence). V was pared by 2 bases and J by 1 base, with 8 bases between. The CDR3 is made up of 14 amino acids. The CDR3 is CATSRQGGNYGYTF. In nucleotides, the CDR3 is TGTGCCACCAGCAGACAGGGAGGTAACTATGGCTACACCTTC.

The J gene is TRBJ1-4, the V gene TRBV9; unclear D gene. The CDR3 is 14 amino acids. V was clipped by 0 bases and J by 8 bases, with 11 bases between them. Germline V lookup: CDR1 SGDLS, CDR2 YYNGEE. The CDR3 here is CASSVDSLFEKLFF. CDR3 in DNA: TGTGCCAGCAGCGTAGACTCTCTATTCGAAAAACTGTTTTTT. The full variable domain, completed using reference TRBV9 and TRBJ1-4, is DSGVTQTPKHLITATGQRVTLRCSPRSGDLSVYWYQQSLDQGLQFLIQYYNGEERAKGNILERFSAQQFPDLHSELNLSSLELGDSALYFCASSVDSLFEKLFFGSGTQLSVL.

The CDR3: CSAIPGLDYEQFF. The CDR3 DNA is TGCAGCGCGATTCCGGGACTAGACTATGAGCAGTTCTTC. V usage is TRBV29-1 and J usage is TRBJ2-1, with TRBD2 identical over 8 bases. From germline, CDR1 is SQVTM and CDR2 ANQGSEA. There are 13 residues in the CDR3. Losses at the gene ends were 7 bases for V and 8 bases for J; bases not matched to a gene: 10.

The chain joins TRBV7-2 to TRBJ2-7; D may be TRBD1 or TRBD2 (5 bases each). Germline V gene lookup returns CDR1 SGHTA and CDR2 FQGNSA. Deletions cut 5 bases from V and 3 bases from J, with 20 bases between. The CDR3 sequence is 16 residues long. The CDR3 sequence: CASSVGQRRDGYEQYF. The CDR3 DNA reads as TGTGCCAGCAGCGTAGGGCAGAGACGGGACGGCTACGAGCAGTACTTC.